This T cell receptor (beta chain) came from a study of blood T cell repertoires in COVID-19. Whole-study context: There were acute and convalescent COVID-19 samples, and they came from the United States, Italy and Spain. T cells, B-cell-depleted T cells, or PBMCs supplied cDNA or gDNA.

Authors' methods: Amplification from reference gene primers served as the basis for estimated nucleated cell counts. Measured with immunoSEQ multiplex PCR; TCRdb has only the in-frame clones, and not every one. The DNA gave D and trimming, while V, J and clone size come from that table. Among fewer than 250,000 clones, roughly 82% were seen once, and the ten largest hold roughly 12%. This CDR3 has 18 amino acids. Germline-derived CDR1 and CDR2 are SGHRS and YFSETQ. V shed 5 bases and J 7 bases; nucleotides not matched to a gene: 20. This clonotype was obtained from a woman in her forties with acute or convalescent COVID-19. The gene calls are TRBV5-1 and TRBJ1-4; 7 nucleotides line up with TRBD1. The source material was peripheral blood. CDR3 residues: CASSPGVRQGTAIEKLFF. CDR3 nucleotides: TGCGCCAGCAGTCCCGGCGTGAGACAGGGCACGGCCATTGAAAAACTGTTTTTT.